These 5 T cell receptor beta chains originate from one sample sequenced in a study of T cells in women clearing cervical HPV infection. Assay used: immunoSEQ multiplex PCR; TCRdb lists only in-frame clones, some missing. Across 20,000 to 25,000 clones, the top ten clones capture over 8% of the sample. Source material: blood buffy coat. The receptors come from a woman between 18 and 75 years old with a cervical HPV16 infection that either progressed to CIN3+ or cleared (not recorded which).

As regards this clone: The sequenced fragment ends 3 residues before the CDR3 boundary, so the rest is inferred from the germline J gene. The chain employs TRBV5-1 and TRBJ2-7; TRBD2 agrees at 9 bases. Germline V gene data show CDR1 as SGHRS and CDR2 as YFSETQ. The V and J ends lost 0 bases and 3 bases, in that order; junction bases with no gene match: 7. CDR3 size: 16 residues. Partial CDR3 DNA: TGCGCCAGCAGCTTGGGAGGGTCTAGCGGGATCTACGAG. Its translation: CASSLGGSSGIYE. The CDR3, in full, reads CASSLGGSSGIYEQYF.

This clone is medium-sized by frequency. The read is 3 residues too short to cover the CDR3 end, so that end is filled in from the germline J gene. V usage is TRBV7-9 and J usage is TRBJ2-4; perhaps TRBD1 as D (5 bases). The CDR3 has 14 amino acids. The germline gives CDR1 SEHNR, CDR2 FQNEAQ (reference sequence). Between the trimmed V and J ends, which lost 2 bases and 5 bases, there was a span of 10 bases. The chain's CDR3 is CASSLLFRENIQYF. The covered CDR3 bases are TGTGCCAGCAGCTTATTGTTCAGGGAAAACATT.

To note about this clone: The read comes to an end 3 residues before the CDR3 does, leaving the germline J gene to fill in the end. J is TRBJ1-1 and V is TRBV6-2 or TRBV6-3, with TRBD1 matching 9 bases. CDR3 length: 12 residues. The V gene's germline CDR1 is MNHEY and CDR2 SVGEGT. This CDR3 is CASRRGTGEAFF. CDR3 bases read: TGTGCCAGCAGACGTGGGACAGGGGAA.

A word on this clone: The read halts 3 residues ahead of the CDR3 end, with the missing end drawn from the germline J gene. Other nucleotide sequences from this sample produce the same CDR3. V is TRBV20-1 and J is TRBJ1-3; unclear D gene. Germline CDR1 DFQATT, CDR2 SNEGSKA (reference sequence). Trimming cost V 4 bases and J 4 bases, with 14 bases left between them. The CDR3 length is 14 residues. CDR3: CSAMRGSAGNTIYF. The DNA read from the CDR3 is TGCAGTGCTATGAGAGGGTCTGCGGGAAACACC.

CDR3 in amino acids: CSARDISGTYYEQYF. The sequenced CDR3 bases are TGCAGTGCTAGAGATATTAGCGGAACTTACTACGAG. The chain carries TRBV20-1 and TRBJ2-7, with a possible D match to TRBD2 (6 bases). Read data end 3 residues before the CDR3 end; the end is taken from the germline J gene. The germline CDR1 and CDR2 sequences are DFQATT and SNEGSKA (reference sequence). The CDR3 has 15 amino acids. The germline V and J ends were trimmed by 0 bases and 3 bases, with 15 bases remaining between them.